In its sample, the clone carrying this T cell receptor beta chain ranks as medium-sized. Its antigen is not known. The data are from a study of lymphopenia after photon versus proton radiotherapy. Study-wide findings and caveats: After lymphocyte nadir, photon-treated repertoires showed oligoclonal expansion, especially CD8+ Temra. Relative stability marked proton patients; photon patients lost diversity and naive cells.

Assay used: immunoSEQ multiplex PCR; TCRdb lists only in-frame clones, some missing. Of 25,000 to 30,000 clones in the sample, about nine tenths were seen once. The CDR3 extends over 13 amino acids. Germline values: CDR1 LNHDA, CDR2 SQIVND (reference sequence). V was cut by 5 bases and J by 6 bases, with 13 bases left in between. The sequence derives from a man in his fifties or sixties with gastric cancer. The chain uses TRBV19 and TRBJ1-2, with D possibly being TRBD1 (6 bases). Sequences were derived from peripheral blood, sampled from a patient treated with photon-based radiotherapy. CDR3 region: CASSSLGANGYTF. The CDR3 DNA reads as TGTGCCAGTAGTTCCCTGGGGGCGAATGGCTACACCTTC.